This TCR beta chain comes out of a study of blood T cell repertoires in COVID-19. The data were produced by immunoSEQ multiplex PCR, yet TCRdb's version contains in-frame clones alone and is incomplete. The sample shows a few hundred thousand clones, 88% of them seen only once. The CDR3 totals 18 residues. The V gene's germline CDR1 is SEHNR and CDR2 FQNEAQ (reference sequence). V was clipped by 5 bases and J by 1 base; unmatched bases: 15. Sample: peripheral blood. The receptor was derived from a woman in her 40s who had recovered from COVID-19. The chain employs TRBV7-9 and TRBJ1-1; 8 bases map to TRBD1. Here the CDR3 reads CASSPGTRQGSGNTEAFF. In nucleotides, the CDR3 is TGTGCCAGCAGCCCCGGGACGAGACAGGGGAGCGGGAACACTGAAGCTTTCTTT.